This TCR beta chain was captured by sequencing in a study of cytomegalovirus exposure and HLA in healthy donors. Use of 60 Vbeta and 13 Jbeta primers characterized the PCR. Profiled with immunoSEQ multiplex PCR; TCRdb holds only in-frame clones, not every one. The sample has about 140,000 clones, approximately 82% seen once. V lost 4 bases and J 2 bases, leaving 11 bases between the germline ends. Germline-derived CDR1 and CDR2 are SNHLY and FYNNEI. The CDR3 extends over 14 amino acids. The genes are TRBV2 and TRBJ2-5; possibly TRBD2 for D (6 bases). The origin of this receptor is a man aged 25 to 45 in good health and CMV-seropositive. The sequenced sample consisted of PBMCs. The DNA of the CDR3 is TGTGCCAGCAGTGTTGCGGGACTTCAAGAGACCCAGTACTTC. This translates into CASSVAGLQETQYF.